This passage covers 16 T cell receptor beta chains from one sample sequenced in a study of control samples from healthy donors and cancer patients. Sequencing used immunoSEQ multiplex PCR; TCRdb keeps in-frame clones, though not all of them. The data show about 110,000 clones, more than 75% seen once. Material: PBMCs. These receptors were collected from a woman aged 55-69 years with lung cancer.

The count of this clone is one. The V call is TRBV6-2 or TRBV6-3, the J call TRBJ1-1; the D is unclear. The V end lost 6 bases, the J end lost 1 base, and 15 bases lay between the germline ends. The CDR3 has 15 residues. CDR1 and CDR2 (germline): MNHEY, SVGEGT. CDR3 amino acids: CASSPDEIENTEAFF. The CDR3 DNA is TGTGCCAGCAGCCCCGACGAAATTGAGAACACTGAAGCTTTCTTT.

V usage is TRBV12-3 or TRBV12-4 and J usage is TRBJ1-1; D is uncertain. The CDR3 is made up of 12 amino acids. V lost 5 bases to trimming and J lost 5 bases, with 9 bases between them. Here the CDR3 DNA reads TGTGCCAGCAGTCAGGTGGGAACTGAAGCTTTCTTT. Protein: CASSQVGTEAFF.

The J gene is TRBJ2-7, the V gene TRBV20-1; no clear D gene. Germline V CDR1 and CDR2: DFQATT, SNEGSKA (reference sequence). This CDR3 region has 11 residues. The V and J ends lost 5 bases and 2 bases respectively, with 7 bases between them. CDR3 residues: CSADKAYEQYF. For the CDR3, the DNA is TGCAGTGCTGACAAGGCCTACGAGCAGTACTTC.

The chain carries TRBV6-5 and TRBJ1-5; 9 nucleotides align to TRBD1. The CDR3 is 14 residues long. After removal of 6 bases from V and 7 bases from J, the junction contained 7 bases not matched to a gene. The germline gives CDR1 MNHEY, CDR2 SVGAGI. In DNA form, the CDR3 reads TGTGCCAGCAGGGGGACAGGGTTCGAGCAGCCCCAGCATTTT. It yields the protein CASRGTGFEQPQHF.

The chain links TRBV15 to TRBJ1-1, with TRBD1 matching over 7 bases. V gave up 5 bases and J gave up 4 bases; unmatched junction bases: 4. The CDR3 has 13 residues. Germline lookup yields CDR1 LNHNV and CDR2 YYDKDF (reference sequence). CDR3 nucleotide sequence: TGTGCCACCAGCGGTCACAGGGGCACTGAAGCTTTCTTT. As protein: CATSGHRGTEAFF.

For the CDR3, the DNA is TGTGCCATCAGTGAAAGTGCGAGGGACCCCGCAACTAATGAAAAACTGTTTTTT. It specifies CAISESARDPATNEKLFF. The rearrangement links TRBV10-3 to TRBJ1-4; possibly TRBD1 for D (5 bases). Germline lookup yields CDR1 ENHRY and CDR2 SYGVKD. V dropped 3 bases and J dropped 0 bases, with 17 bases sitting between them. The CDR3 consists of 18 residues.

This rearrangement joins TRBV12-3 or TRBV12-4 to TRBJ2-3; D is undetermined. CDR3 size: 12 residues. The V and J ends lost 4 bases and 0 bases respectively, with 2 bases between them. CDR3 sequence reads: CASSSSTDTQYF. As DNA, the CDR3 is TGTGCCAGCAGTTCTAGCACAGATACGCAGTATTTT.

The CDR3 DNA reads as TGTGCCTGGAGTCCAGCGAGTATCACAGATACGCAGTATTTT. It codes for CAWSPASITDTQYF. This sequence joins TRBV30 and TRBJ2-3; no clear D. V was cut by 2 bases and J by 2 bases, with 11 bases left in between. Germline V gene lookup returns CDR1 GTSNPN and CDR2 SVGIG (reference sequence). The CDR3 contains 14 residues.

The chain has TRBV24-1 and TRBJ2-3; 8 nucleotides agree with TRBD2. J was trimmed by 2 bases and V by 6 bases; bases with no gene match: 6. The CDR3 is made up of 15 amino acids. Per germline, CDR1 KGHDR and CDR2 SFDVKD. Written as DNA, the CDR3 is TGTGCCACCAGTAGCGGGAGTGACTTCACAGATACGCAGTATTTT. Translated, it gives CATSSGSDFTDTQYF.

The DNA for the CDR3 is TGTGCCAGCAAGGGACCCATGAACACTGAAGCTTTCTTT. This encodes CASKGPMNTEAFF. The rearrangement links TRBV6-4 to TRBJ1-1; tentative D call: TRBD1 (5 bases). The CDR3 has 13 amino acids. Germline V gene lookup returns CDR1 MRHNA and CDR2 SNTAGT. Trimming removed 7 bases from V and 0 bases from J, with 9 bases in between.

This chain uses TRBV6-6 with TRBJ1-3; D gene uncertain. This CDR3 is 16 amino acids long. Between the trimmed V and J ends, which lost 7 bases and 2 bases, there was a span of 18 bases. Germline V lookup: CDR1 MNHNY, CDR2 SVGAGI (reference sequence). CDR3 in DNA: TGTGCCAGCACCCTTATTTCAGGAGTAACTGGAAACACCATATATTTT. Translation: CASTLISGVTGNTIYF.

The V and J genes are TRBV24-1 and TRBJ1-4, with 9 bases fitting TRBD1. The germline V gene has CDR1 KGHDR and CDR2 SFDVKD. V gave up 4 bases and J gave up 10 bases; unmatched junction bases: 9. This CDR3 has 15 residues. The CDR3 loop is CATSEGQGGLGKLFF. Here the CDR3 DNA reads TGTGCCACCAGTGAGGGACAGGGTGGTCTTGGAAAACTGTTTTTT.

V gene TRBV5-4 combines with J gene TRBJ2-2; 7 bases fit TRBD2. Germline V gene lookup returns CDR1 SGHNT and CDR2 YYREEE (reference sequence). This CDR3 comprises 16 residues. The ends lost 4 bases at V and 3 bases at J; junction bases unmatched: 9. The CDR3 bases are TGTGCCAGCAGCAGGACTAGTGTGATTTACACCGGGGAGCTGTTTTTT. Translating gives CASSRTSVIYTGELFF.

The chain uses TRBV5-4 and TRBJ2-3; perhaps TRBD2 as D (6 bases). CDR3 length: 15 residues. Trimming took off 4 bases at V and 4 bases at J, with 16 bases between the two ends. CDR1 and CDR2 (germline): SGHNT, YYREEE (reference sequence). CDR3 nucleotides: TGTGCCAGCAGCACCGGGAGTTCAGAGGCAGATACGCAGTATTTT. Amino acid sequence: CASSTGSSEADTQYF.

The chain recombines TRBV19 with TRBJ1-1; weak D call: TRBD1 (6 bases). This CDR3 region has 12 residues. Germline V lookup: CDR1 LNHDA, CDR2 SQIVND (reference sequence). V was cut by 5 bases and J by 12 bases, with 16 bases left in between. The CDR3 nucleotides are TGTGCCAGTAGTCAAGAACAGGGTCAACCTTTCTTT. Translating gives CASSQEQGQPFF.

V gene TRBV14 combines with J gene TRBJ2-3; TRBD2 aligns across 9 bases. V shed 2 bases and J 1 base; nucleotides not matched to a gene: 4. The CDR3 extends over 16 amino acids. The germline gives CDR1 SGHDN, CDR2 FVKESK. CDR3 in amino acids: CASSQLAGLGTDTQYF. The CDR3 DNA sequence: TGTGCCAGCAGCCAACTAGCGGGACTAGGCACAGATACGCAGTATTTT. Based on the CDR3 plus reference TRBV14 and TRBJ2-3, the full variable domain is EAGVTQFPSHSVIEKGQTVTLRCDPISGHDNLYWYRRVMGKEIKFLLHFVKESKQDESGMPNNRFLAERTGGTYSTLKVQPAELEDSGVYFCASSQLAGLGTDTQYFGPGTRLTVL.